The 5 T cell receptor beta chains below were found in one sample sequenced in a study of T cell responses to AZD1222 COVID-19 vaccine. TCRdb's copy holds only in-frame clones and misses some; the assay was immunoSEQ multiplex PCR. The sample holds more than 110,000 clones, around 92% seen once. Sequenced here: peripheral blood, sampled 28 days after the second AZD1222 dose. These receptors all stem from an adult who received the AZD1222 COVID-19 vaccine.

The J gene is TRBJ2-2, the V gene TRBV27; no firm D call. This CDR3 contains 14 residues. V gave up 10 bases and J gave up 3 bases, with 15 bases separating them. Germline CDR1 and CDR2: MNHEY and SMNVEV (reference sequence). The CDR3 loop reads CATIGVRDTGELFF. CDR3 DNA sequence: TGTGCCACAATCGGAGTTAGGGACACCGGGGAGCTGTTTTTT.

This chain links TRBV5-1 with TRBJ1-4; maybe TRBD1 (5 bases). V lost 5 bases and J lost 8, with 13 bases in between. The CDR3 consists of 13 residues. Per germline, CDR1 SGHRS and CDR2 YFSETQ. In nucleotides, the CDR3 is TGCGCCAGCAGGAGGCAGGGAGGCGAAAAACTGTTTTTT. Residues: CASRRQGGEKLFF.

The V and J genes are TRBV6-2 or TRBV6-3 and TRBJ1-2; no definite D call. The V gene lost 2 bases and the J gene lost 4 bases, with 20 bases spanning the gap. CDR1 is MNHEY, CDR2 SVGEGT, per germline. The CDR3 is made up of 17 amino acids. The CDR3 bases are TGTGCCAGCAGTTACGCCCCCACAAGGTCTCTCGCCTATGGCTACACCTTC. This sequence encodes CASSYAPTRSLAYGYTF.

The chain recombines TRBV19 with TRBJ1-2; 7 bases fit TRBD1. Germline V CDR1 and CDR2: LNHDA, SQIVND (reference sequence). The junction had 7 bases not matched to a gene; V was cut back by 4 bases and J by 5 bases. There are 14 residues in the CDR3. This CDR3 is CASSKDRSPYGYTF. The CDR3 DNA sequence: TGTGCCAGTAGTAAGGACAGGTCCCCTTATGGCTACACCTTC.

The chain recombines TRBV19 with TRBJ1-1; tentative D call: TRBD1 (5 bases). From germline, CDR1 is LNHDA and CDR2 SQIVND (reference sequence). The CDR3 contains 14 residues. The V and J ends lost 7 bases and 5 bases respectively, with 17 bases between them. This CDR3 reads CASTSGRGGTEAFF. The CDR3 nucleotides are TGTGCCAGTACCTCGGGGAGGGGCGGTACTGAAGCTTTCTTT.